This is a list of T cell receptor beta chains from one sample in a study of blood T cell repertoires in COVID-19. Assay used: immunoSEQ multiplex PCR; TCRdb lists only in-frame clones, some missing. This sample has about 110,000 clones; around 80% occur once, and the top ten carry 5% to 8%. Sequencing used peripheral blood. These receptors came from an elderly man with COVID-19, enrolled during active disease. CDR3s include the opening cysteine and the closing phenylalanine or tryptophan. D genes are given only for firm matches. For some rows the clone size is stated as once, few or many, or as a class when expanded; others skip it.

j_gene	abundance	v_gene	d_gene	CDR3aa	CDR3nt
TRBJ2-1	few	TRBV9	TRBD2	CASSASGDSYNEQFF	TGTGCCAGCAGCGCTAGCGGGGATTCCTACAATGAGCAGTTCTTC
TRBJ1-1	-	TRBV3-1/TRBV3-2	-	CASRPDRHTEAFF	TGTGCCAGCAGACCCGACAGACACACTGAAGCTTTCTTT
TRBJ2-3	-	TRBV4-1	TRBD1	CASSQADRGTDTQYF	TGCGCCAGCAGCCAAGCGGACAGGGGCACAGATACGCAGTATTTT
TRBJ2-1	-	TRBV3-1/TRBV3-2	TRBD2	CASSQVQGGRWSYNEQFF	TGTGCCAGCAGCCAGGTCCAAGGCGGGAGGTGGTCCTACAATGAGCAGTTCTTC
TRBJ1-2	-	TRBV29-1	-	CSAGGGGYTF	TGCAGCGCTGGGGGGGGTGGCTACACCTTC
TRBJ2-3	-	TRBV9	TRBD2	CASSLRGSSTDTQYF	TGTGCCAGCAGCTTGCGGGGGTCTAGCACAGATACGCAGTATTTT
TRBJ1-4	once	TRBV4-2	TRBD1	CASSHGRTGDEKLFF	TGTGCCAGCAGCCACGGAAGGACAGGGGATGAAAAACTGTTTTTT
TRBJ1-2	-	TRBV2	TRBD1	CASSEVRQGGGYTF	TGTGCCAGCAGTGAAGTTCGACAGGGGGGTGGCTACACCTTC
TRBJ1-4	-	TRBV6-5	-	CASSYSGGINEKLFF	TGTGCCAGCAGTTACTCGGGAGGGATTAATGAAAAACTGTTTTTT
TRBJ1-5	-	TRBV7-9	TRBD1	CASSLGWTGEGWSNQPQHF	TGTGCCAGCAGCTTGGGATGGACAGGGGAGGGATGGAGCAATCAGCCCCAGCATTTT
TRBJ2-1	-	TRBV11-3	-	CASSGSDNEQFF	TGTGCCAGCAGCGGGAGCGACAATGAGCAGTTCTTC
TRBJ1-2	-	TRBV18	TRBD1	CASSPDGDRGYTF	TGTGCCAGCTCACCAGATGGGGACAGGGGCTACACCTTC
TRBJ2-1	-	TRBV7-9	TRBD2	CASSLGGLAGVLADGEQFF	TGTGCCAGCAGCTTAGGGGGGTTAGCGGGAGTATTGGCAGACGGTGAGCAGTTCTTC
TRBJ2-2	-	TRBV11-2	-	CASRGRDWTGELFF	TGTGCCAGCAGAGGGCGGGATTGGACCGGGGAGCTGTTTTTT
TRBJ2-3	-	TRBV9	-	CASSVSTGAFSTDTQYF	TGTGCCAGCAGCGTAAGTACGGGAGCCTTTTCCACAGATACGCAGTATTTT
TRBJ1-2	once	TRBV6-2/TRBV6-3	TRBD1	CASSTEGRGHGYTF	TGTGCCAGCAGTACCGAGGGTAGGGGGCATGGCTACACCTTC
TRBJ1-2	-	TRBV30	TRBD1	CAWSNQGADGYTF	TGTGCCTGGAGTAATCAGGGGGCTGATGGCTACACCTTC
TRBJ1-5	-	TRBV6-6	-	CASSANSGAPQPQHF	TGTGCCAGCAGTGCTAATTCAGGGGCGCCTCAGCCCCAGCATTTT
TRBJ1-1	-	TRBV20-1	-	CSVSGTIGTEAFF	TGCAGTGTTAGTGGGACAATAGGCACTGAAGCTTTCTTT
TRBJ2-6	once	TRBV5-4	-	CASSLVQASGANVLTF	TGTGCCAGCAGCTTGGTTCAGGCTTCTGGGGCCAACGTCCTGACTTTC
TRBJ2-3	-	TRBV7-9	TRBD2	CASSPGTSGSTDTQYF	TGTGCCAGCAGCCCCGGGACTAGCGGGAGCACAGATACGCAGTATTTT
TRBJ2-6	-	TRBV18	TRBD1	CASSQQGAGANVLTF	TGTGCCAGCTCACAACAGGGGGCCGGGGCCAACGTCCTGACTTTC
TRBJ1-6	-	TRBV6-5	-	CASSLQGEPLHF	TGTGCCAGCAGCCTTCAGGGTGAACCCCTCCACTTT
TRBJ2-7	-	TRBV28	TRBD2	CASSTSGRAYEQYF	TGTGCCAGCAGCACCAGCGGGAGGGCCTACGAGCAGTACTTC
TRBJ2-3	-	TRBV5-1	-	CASSRGSGSSTDTQYF	TGCGCCAGCAGTAGAGGTAGCGGATCTAGCACAGATACGCAGTATTTT
TRBJ2-5	-	TRBV14	TRBD2	CASSHLPGTRVSQETQYF	TGTGCCAGCAGCCATTTGCCCGGGACTAGAGTGTCCCAAGAGACCCAGTACTTC
TRBJ2-7	once	TRBV18	-	CASSPRGGELSYEQYF	TGTGCCAGCTCACCACGAGGGGGGGAGCTCTCCTACGAGCAGTACTTC
TRBJ2-5	-	TRBV28	TRBD1	CASSTPGQGEQETQYF	TGTGCCAGCAGCACACCGGGACAGGGGGAACAAGAGACCCAGTACTTC
TRBJ2-4	-	TRBV19	-	CASSVRGETAKNIQYF	TGTGCCAGTAGTGTCCGTGGGGAGACAGCCAAAAACATTCAGTACTTC
TRBJ2-2	-	TRBV30	-	CAWLQGPNTGELFF	TGTGCCTGGCTTCAGGGGCCGAACACCGGGGAGCTGTTTTTT
TRBJ2-7	-	TRBV6-1	-	CASSPGPTYEQYF	TGTGCCAGCAGTCCTGGGCCCACCTACGAGCAGTACTTC
TRBJ1-1	-	TRBV28	-	CASSFFGGAFF	TGTGCCAGCAGTTTTTTCGGAGGTGCTTTCTTT
TRBJ1-1	-	TRBV7-2	-	CASSLGQNTEAFF	TGTGCCAGCAGCTTAGGACAGAACACTGAAGCTTTCTTT
TRBJ1-5	-	TRBV21-1	-	CASSKCEDSGRVINQPQHF	TGTGCCAGCAGCAAATGTGAAGACAGTGGGAGGGTCATTAATCAGCCCCAGCATTTT
TRBJ2-4	-	TRBV18	-	CASSPPGQNIQYF	TGTGCCAGCTCACCACCGGGCCAAAACATTCAGTACTTC